A selection of T cell receptor beta chains follows, all from one sample in a study of response to subunit inactivated influenza vaccine. MiXCR, run by TCRdb on the RT-PCR reads, gives a single entry per CDR3 protein. The sample consists of 650,000 to 800,000 distinct CDR3 sequences, 14% of them appearing once. Sequenced material: PBMCs from blood, taken around two weeks before vaccination. These receptors were obtained from a man aged 50 to 59 who received an inactivated influenza vaccine. Both conserved end residues are part of each CDR3. Fields, in order: D gene, J gene, V gene, clone size, CDR3 DNA, CDR3 protein. A D gene is named only where the DNA matches it firmly. Some rows have no size entry. The others give once, few or many, or a class for an expanded clone.

D gene: .; J gene: TRBJ2-1; V gene: TRBV4-2; clone size: many; CDR3 DNA: TGTGCCAGCAGCCAAGACGGGACACCATACAATGAGCAGTTCTTC; CDR3 protein: CASSQDGTPYNEQFF
D gene: .; J gene: TRBJ1-3; V gene: TRBV27; clone size: .; CDR3 DNA: TGTGCCAGCAGTGTACTGCCACCGAGCTCTGGAAACACCATATATTTT; CDR3 protein: CASSVLPPSSGNTIYF
D gene: .; J gene: TRBJ2-3; V gene: TRBV24-1; clone size: many; CDR3 DNA: TGTGCCACCAGCGAGGTCACAGATACGCAGTATTTT; CDR3 protein: CATSEVTDTQYF
D gene: .; J gene: TRBJ2-1; V gene: TRBV4-2; clone size: few; CDR3 DNA: TGTGCCAGCAGCGAAGGGGCTGGGGTCGGGGTATCCTACAATGAGCAGTTCTTC; CDR3 protein: CASSEGAGVGVSYNEQFF
D gene: .; J gene: TRBJ1-3; V gene: TRBV12-3/TRBV12-4; clone size: few; CDR3 DNA: TGTGCCAGCAGTTTGGCCAGGTCGTCCTCTGGAAACACCATATATTTT; CDR3 protein: CASSLARSSSGNTIYF
D gene: .; J gene: TRBJ2-1; V gene: TRBV24-1; clone size: few; CDR3 DNA: TGTGCCACCAGTGATCCGCTTGCAGTCGAGCAGTTCTTC; CDR3 protein: CATSDPLAVEQFF
D gene: .; J gene: TRBJ1-1; V gene: TRBV6-1; clone size: .; CDR3 DNA: TGTGCCAGCAGTCAGGCCAGGGTGGGGGCCACTGAAGCTTTCTTT; CDR3 protein: CASSQARVGATEAFF
D gene: .; J gene: TRBJ2-7; V gene: TRBV6-2/TRBV6-3; clone size: .; CDR3 DNA: TGTGCCAGCAGTTATGGAGGGCAGTCTCTCGAGCAGTACTTC; CDR3 protein: CASSYGGQSLEQYF
D gene: .; J gene: TRBJ2-1; V gene: TRBV5-8; clone size: .; CDR3 DNA: TGTGCCAGCAGCTTGCCCAGAAGGGGGTATGTAGATGAGCAGTTCTTC; CDR3 protein: CASSLPRRGYVDEQFF
D gene: TRBD2; J gene: TRBJ2-1; V gene: TRBV5-1; clone size: few; CDR3 DNA: TGCGCCAGCACCTTACCGGGACTAGCGGGAGTAAATGAGCAGTTCTTC; CDR3 protein: CASTLPGLAGVNEQFF
D gene: TRBD2; J gene: TRBJ2-1; V gene: TRBV7-9; clone size: few; CDR3 DNA: TGTGCCAGCAGCTTAGCGCCTAGCGGAGACAATGAGCAGTTCTTC; CDR3 protein: CASSLAPSGDNEQFF
D gene: TRBD2; J gene: TRBJ2-7; V gene: TRBV9; clone size: few; CDR3 DNA: TGTGCCAGCAGCCAAAGCGGCGGGAGTACTTCCTACGAGCAGTACTTC; CDR3 protein: CASSQSGGSTSYEQYF
D gene: .; J gene: TRBJ2-7; V gene: TRBV6-5; clone size: .; CDR3 DNA: TGTGCCAGCAGTTCCAGGGGAGAGTCCTACGAGCAGTACTTC; CDR3 protein: CASSSRGESYEQYF
D gene: TRBD2; J gene: TRBJ2-1; V gene: TRBV9; clone size: .; CDR3 DNA: TGTGCCAGCAGCAAGGTAGCGGGAACGAATTACAATGAGCAGTTCTTC; CDR3 protein: CASSKVAGTNYNEQFF
D gene: .; J gene: TRBJ2-4; V gene: TRBV6-2/TRBV6-3; clone size: .; CDR3 DNA: TGTGCCAGCAGTGAGGTGAACATTCAGTACTTC; CDR3 protein: CASSEVNIQYF
D gene: .; J gene: TRBJ1-1; V gene: TRBV29-1; clone size: .; CDR3 DNA: TGCAGCGTTTCTACAGGGCCCGCTAACACTGAAGCTTTCTTT; CDR3 protein: CSVSTGPANTEAFF
D gene: .; J gene: TRBJ2-5; V gene: TRBV5-1; clone size: few; CDR3 DNA: TGCGCCAGCACCCACTGGCCCCGACAGATCAAGGAGACCCAGTACTTC; CDR3 protein: CASTHWPRQIKETQYF
D gene: TRBD2; J gene: TRBJ2-1; V gene: TRBV27; clone size: few; CDR3 DNA: TGTGCCAGCAGTTTATTTTTCGGGAGGTCGGACAATGAGCAGTTCTTC; CDR3 protein: CASSLFFGRSDNEQFF
D gene: TRBD2; J gene: TRBJ2-3; V gene: TRBV15; clone size: .; CDR3 DNA: TGTGCCACCAGCAGAGATCTTCGAGCGGGGACCACAGATACGCAGTATTTT; CDR3 protein: CATSRDLRAGTTDTQYF
D gene: .; J gene: TRBJ2-5; V gene: TRBV7-7; clone size: many; CDR3 DNA: TGTGCCAGCAGCCTAGGGATTTTGGAGACCCAGTACTTC; CDR3 protein: CASSLGILETQYF
D gene: TRBD2; J gene: TRBJ2-7; V gene: TRBV6-2/TRBV6-3; clone size: many; CDR3 DNA: TGTGCCAGCAGTTCCCAAGGACTAGCGGGAAGACACGAGCAGTACTTC; CDR3 protein: CASSSQGLAGRHEQYF
D gene: TRBD1; J gene: TRBJ2-7; V gene: TRBV5-1; clone size: few; CDR3 DNA: TGCGCCAGCAGCTTGTATGAGGGGGCCTTGACCTACGAGCAGTACTTC; CDR3 protein: CASSLYEGALTYEQYF
D gene: .; J gene: TRBJ1-1; V gene: TRBV6-5; clone size: .; CDR3 DNA: TGTGCCAGCAGTTACCTGGGGGCGCAAAACACTGAAGCTTTCTTT; CDR3 protein: CASSYLGAQNTEAFF
D gene: .; J gene: TRBJ2-2; V gene: TRBV2; clone size: few; CDR3 DNA: TGTGCCAGCAGTGAAGGTCTTTACACCGGGGAGCTGTTTTTT; CDR3 protein: CASSEGLYTGELFF
D gene: TRBD1; J gene: TRBJ2-1; V gene: TRBV14; clone size: .; CDR3 DNA: TGTGCCAGCAGCATCCGGACAGGTGGGCAGTTCTTC; CDR3 protein: CASSIRTGGQFF
D gene: TRBD2; J gene: TRBJ2-1; V gene: TRBV4-3; clone size: few; CDR3 DNA: TGCGCCAGCAGCCGAGCCCCGGGACTAAGGAATGAGCAGTTCTTC; CDR3 protein: CASSRAPGLRNEQFF
D gene: .; J gene: TRBJ1-5; V gene: TRBV19; clone size: few; CDR3 DNA: TGTGCCAGTAGTATCTCGAGGGGCCCCTCTAGCAATCAGCCCCAGCATTTT; CDR3 protein: CASSISRGPSSNQPQHF
D gene: .; J gene: TRBJ1-1; V gene: TRBV10-1; clone size: few; CDR3 DNA: TGCGCCAGCAGCGAGGGGGGGAACCCTGAAGCTTTCTTT; CDR3 protein: CASSEGGNPEAFF
D gene: .; J gene: TRBJ1-1; V gene: TRBV12-3/TRBV12-4; clone size: few; CDR3 DNA: TGTGCCAGCAGTTTCGGGGTTTCGGCTGAAGCTTTCTTT; CDR3 protein: CASSFGVSAEAFF
D gene: .; J gene: TRBJ1-1; V gene: TRBV29-1; clone size: few; CDR3 DNA: TGCAGCGTTGATCGAGAGGCGAACACTGAAGCTTTCTTT; CDR3 protein: CSVDREANTEAFF
D gene: .; J gene: TRBJ2-3; V gene: TRBV5-1; clone size: few; CDR3 DNA: TGCGCCAGCAGCTCATGGGGCCAGTACACAGATACGCAGTATTTT; CDR3 protein: CASSSWGQYTDTQYF
D gene: .; J gene: TRBJ2-1; V gene: TRBV2; clone size: .; CDR3 DNA: TGTGCCACCCAGTCCGGAGGGCGAAGCAATGAGCAGTTCTTC; CDR3 protein: CATQSGGRSNEQFF
D gene: .; J gene: TRBJ1-2; V gene: TRBV6-2/TRBV6-3; clone size: .; CDR3 DNA: TGTGCCAGCAGTTACGGTTCAGGGCTGGACTATGGCTACACCTTC; CDR3 protein: CASSYGSGLDYGYTF
D gene: .; J gene: TRBJ1-1; V gene: TRBV29-1; clone size: few; CDR3 DNA: TGCAGCGTTGAGGCCGCAACTGAAGCTTTCTTT; CDR3 protein: CSVEAATEAFF
D gene: TRBD1; J gene: TRBJ1-4; V gene: TRBV7-3; clone size: few; CDR3 DNA: TGTGCCAGCAGCTTAACCGGGACAGGTTTGGAAAAACTGTTTTTT; CDR3 protein: CASSLTGTGLEKLFF
D gene: .; J gene: TRBJ2-2; V gene: TRBV7-3; clone size: .; CDR3 DNA: TGTGCCAGCAGCTTAATGACCGGGAGTATAACCGGGGAGCTGTTTTTT; CDR3 protein: CASSLMTGSITGELFF
D gene: TRBD2; J gene: TRBJ2-1; V gene: TRBV28; clone size: many; CDR3 DNA: TGTGCCAGCAGTTTGTTATCGCGGGGGGCGTTCAATGAGCAGTTCTTC; CDR3 protein: CASSLLSRGAFNEQFF
D gene: TRBD1; J gene: TRBJ1-1; V gene: TRBV28; clone size: .; CDR3 DNA: TGTGCCAGCAGCCGGACTGACAGGGGGTGGGTGAACACTGAAGCTTTCTTT; CDR3 protein: CASSRTDRGWVNTEAFF
D gene: .; J gene: TRBJ2-3; V gene: TRBV27; clone size: few; CDR3 DNA: TGTGCCACCCAGAGGGTTATGTGGTCCAGCACAGATACGCAGTATTTT; CDR3 protein: CATQRVMWSSTDTQYF
D gene: .; J gene: TRBJ2-3; V gene: TRBV5-4; clone size: many; CDR3 DNA: TGTGCCAGCAGCCTCGGACTTGCCGATACGCAGTATTTT; CDR3 protein: CASSLGLADTQYF
D gene: TRBD2; J gene: TRBJ2-5; V gene: TRBV6-1; clone size: few; CDR3 DNA: TGTGCCAGCAGGGAGTTAGCGGGAGATGAGACCCAGTACTTC; CDR3 protein: CASRELAGDETQYF
D gene: .; J gene: TRBJ2-1; V gene: TRBV12-3/TRBV12-4; clone size: many; CDR3 DNA: TGTGCCAGCAGTTTATTTCCTTACAATGAGCAGTTCTTC; CDR3 protein: CASSLFPYNEQFF
D gene: .; J gene: TRBJ2-4; V gene: TRBV12-3/TRBV12-4; clone size: .; CDR3 DNA: TGTGCCAGCAGTTTAGATGGGGTGGCCAAAAACATTCAGTACTTC; CDR3 protein: CASSLDGVAKNIQYF
D gene: TRBD1; J gene: TRBJ1-4; V gene: TRBV5-6; clone size: few; CDR3 DNA: TGTGCCAGCAGCATCCGTACAGGGGACCTTAATGAAAAACTGTTTTTT; CDR3 protein: CASSIRTGDLNEKLFF
D gene: TRBD2; J gene: TRBJ2-7; V gene: TRBV5-6; clone size: .; CDR3 DNA: TGTGCCAGCAGCTTGTATACCGCTAGCGGGAAGGCGGAGCAGTACTTC; CDR3 protein: CASSLYTASGKAEQYF
D gene: .; J gene: TRBJ1-5; V gene: TRBV11-2; clone size: few; CDR3 DNA: TGTGCCAGCAGTTCCACAGACGGCAATCAGCCCCAGCATTTT; CDR3 protein: CASSSTDGNQPQHF
D gene: TRBD1; J gene: TRBJ2-7; V gene: TRBV20-1; clone size: .; CDR3 DNA: TGCAGTGCGAGAATTTTCGGGACAGCTTCCTACGAGCAGTACTTC; CDR3 protein: CSARIFGTASYEQYF
D gene: .; J gene: TRBJ2-1; V gene: TRBV27; clone size: .; CDR3 DNA: TGTGCCAGCAGTCCGTGGCAGGGTCGTGCCTACAATGAGCAGTTCTTC; CDR3 protein: CASSPWQGRAYNEQFF
D gene: .; J gene: TRBJ2-1; V gene: TRBV6-5; clone size: .; CDR3 DNA: TGTGCCAGCAGTTCCGGGAGTGTGGCGGGAAGGTATGAGCAGTTCTTC; CDR3 protein: CASSSGSVAGRYEQFF
D gene: TRBD2; J gene: TRBJ2-7; V gene: TRBV7-2; clone size: few; CDR3 DNA: TGTGCCAGCAGCTTAGTTGGGGGGGTCAGCTCCTACGAGCAGTACTTC; CDR3 protein: CASSLVGGVSSYEQYF
D gene: TRBD1; J gene: TRBJ1-1; V gene: TRBV20-1; clone size: few; CDR3 DNA: TGCAGTGCTGACGGTGCAGGGGGGTATCACACTGAAGCTTTCTTT; CDR3 protein: CSADGAGGYHTEAFF